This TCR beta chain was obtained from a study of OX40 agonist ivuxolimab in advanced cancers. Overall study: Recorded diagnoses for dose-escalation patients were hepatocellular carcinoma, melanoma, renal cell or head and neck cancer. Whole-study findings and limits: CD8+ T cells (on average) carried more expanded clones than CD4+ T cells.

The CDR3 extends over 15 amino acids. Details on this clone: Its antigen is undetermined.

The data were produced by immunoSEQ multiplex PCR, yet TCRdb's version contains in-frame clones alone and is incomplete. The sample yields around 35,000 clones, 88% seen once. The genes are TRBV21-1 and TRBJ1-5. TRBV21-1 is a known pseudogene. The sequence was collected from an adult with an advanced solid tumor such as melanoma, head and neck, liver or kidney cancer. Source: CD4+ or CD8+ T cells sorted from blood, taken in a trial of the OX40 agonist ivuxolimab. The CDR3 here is CASSPRGRGGQPQHF. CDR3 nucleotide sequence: TGTGCCAGCAGCCCCCGCGGAAGGGGCGGGCAGCCCCAGCATTTT.